This T cell receptor beta chain was observed in a study of cytomegalovirus exposure and HLA in healthy donors. Study-level findings and limits: Per a later analysis, HLA-associated TCR beta chains showed more clonal expansion than other, equally common TCR beta chains.

With regard to this clone: Antigen specificity is unknown.

Researchers ran the PCR with 60 Vbeta and 13 Jbeta primers. Libraries were prepared by immunoSEQ multiplex PCR; TCRdb keeps only in-frame clonotypes and omits some of them. The sample has 130,000 to 150,000 clones, about 80% seen once. CDR3 length equals 13 residues. V dropped 4 bases and J dropped 3; count of bases not matched to a gene: 3. Germline V gene data show CDR1 as SEHNR and CDR2 as FQNEAQ (reference sequence). The TCR comes from a man aged 25-45 years in good health and CMV-seronegative. This chain uses TRBV7-9 with TRBJ2-7, with 7 bases fitting TRBD1. Sequenced input: PBMCs. CDR3 DNA sequence: TGTGCCAGCAGCTACGGGACAGTCTACGAGCAGTACTTC. This codes for CASSYGTVYEQYF.